The present T cell receptor (beta chain) was sequenced within a study of beta chain features in type 1 diabetes. As for this clone: Its antigen is not identified.

General study findings and limits: All four CD4+ subsets from Type 1 diabetes patients carried moderately but significantly shorter TCRB CDR3s.

Reverse transcribing all isolated RNA meant expressed TCRB transcripts were sequenced. Assay used: immunoSEQ multiplex PCR; TCRdb lists only in-frame clones, some missing. The sample contains 150,000 or so clones, around 63% of which appear only once. V was clipped by 5 bases and J by 2 bases; unmatched bases: 4. The V gene's germline CDR1 is SEHNR and CDR2 FQNEAQ (reference sequence). The CDR3 is 14 residues long. The sequencing sample was made of naive CD4+ T cells from blood. The gene calls are TRBV7-9 and TRBJ2-3; 7 positions agree with TRBD2. This sequence originates from a man aged 25-45 years with type 1 diabetes. CDR3 bases: TGTGCCAGCAGCCTAAGCGGGAACACAGATACGCAGTATTTT. As protein: CASSLSGNTDTQYF.